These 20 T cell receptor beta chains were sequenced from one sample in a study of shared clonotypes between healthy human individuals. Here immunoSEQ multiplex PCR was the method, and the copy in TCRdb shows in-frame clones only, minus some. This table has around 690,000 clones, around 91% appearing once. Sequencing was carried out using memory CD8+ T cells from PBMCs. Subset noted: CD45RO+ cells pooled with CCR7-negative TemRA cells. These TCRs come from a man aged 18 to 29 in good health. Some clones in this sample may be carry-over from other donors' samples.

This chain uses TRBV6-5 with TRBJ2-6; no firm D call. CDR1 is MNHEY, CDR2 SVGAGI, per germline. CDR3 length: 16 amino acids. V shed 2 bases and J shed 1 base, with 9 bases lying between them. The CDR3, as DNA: TGTGCCAGCAGTTACAGGCCAAAATCTGGGGCCAACGTCCTGACTTTC. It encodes CASSYRPKSGANVLTF.

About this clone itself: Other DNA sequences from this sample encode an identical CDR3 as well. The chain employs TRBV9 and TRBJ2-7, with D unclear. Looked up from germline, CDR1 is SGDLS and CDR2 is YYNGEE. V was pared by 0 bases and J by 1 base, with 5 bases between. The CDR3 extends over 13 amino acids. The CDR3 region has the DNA TGTGCCAGCAGCGTAGGGCTATCCTACGAGCAGTACTTC. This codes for CASSVGLSYEQYF.

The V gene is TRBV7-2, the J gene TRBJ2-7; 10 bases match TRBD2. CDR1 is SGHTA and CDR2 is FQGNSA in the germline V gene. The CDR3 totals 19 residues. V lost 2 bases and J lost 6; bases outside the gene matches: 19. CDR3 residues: CASSLYPTRQAGGPSEQYF. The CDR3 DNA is TGTGCCAGCAGCTTATATCCTACCCGCCAAGCGGGAGGGCCGAGCGAGCAGTACTTC. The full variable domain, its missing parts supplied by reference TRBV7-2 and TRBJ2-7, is GAGVSQSPSNKVTEKGKDVELRCDPISGHTALYWYRQSLGQGLEFLIYFQGNSAPDKSGLPSDRFSAERTGGSVSTLTIQRTQQEDSAVYLCASSLYPTRQAGGPSEQYFGPGTRLTVT.

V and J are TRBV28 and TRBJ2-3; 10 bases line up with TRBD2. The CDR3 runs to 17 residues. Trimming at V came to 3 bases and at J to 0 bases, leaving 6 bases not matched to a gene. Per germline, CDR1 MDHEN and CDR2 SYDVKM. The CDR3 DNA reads TGTGCCAGCAGTTTGGTGTTAGCGGGAGGAAGCACAGATACGCAGTATTTT. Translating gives CASSLVLAGGSTDTQYF.

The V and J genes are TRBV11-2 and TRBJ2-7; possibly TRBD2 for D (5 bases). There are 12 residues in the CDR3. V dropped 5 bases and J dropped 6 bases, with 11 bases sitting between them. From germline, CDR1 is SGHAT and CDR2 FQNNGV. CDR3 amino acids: CASSNSGVEQYF. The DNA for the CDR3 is TGTGCCAGCAGCAACTCCGGGGTCGAGCAGTACTTC.

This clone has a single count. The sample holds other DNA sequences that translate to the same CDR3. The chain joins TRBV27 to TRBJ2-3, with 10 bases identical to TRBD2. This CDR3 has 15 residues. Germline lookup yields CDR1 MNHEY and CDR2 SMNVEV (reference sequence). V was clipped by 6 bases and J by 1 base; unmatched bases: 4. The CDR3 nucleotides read TGTGCCAGCAGGGGTCTAGCGGGGGGCACAGATACGCAGTATTTT. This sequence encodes CASRGLAGGTDTQYF.

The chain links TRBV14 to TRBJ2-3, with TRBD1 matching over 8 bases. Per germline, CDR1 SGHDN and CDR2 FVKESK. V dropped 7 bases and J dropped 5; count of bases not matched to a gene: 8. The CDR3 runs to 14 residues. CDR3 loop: CASKPQGAEDTQYF. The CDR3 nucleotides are TGTGCCAGCAAACCCCAGGGGGCGGAAGATACGCAGTATTTT.

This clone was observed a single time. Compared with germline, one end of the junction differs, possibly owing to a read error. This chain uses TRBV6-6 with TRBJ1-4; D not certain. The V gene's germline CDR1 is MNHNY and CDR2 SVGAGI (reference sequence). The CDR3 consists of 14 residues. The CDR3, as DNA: TGTGCCAGCAGTTACTCGGGCAGGAATGGAAAACTGTTTTTT. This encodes CASSYSGRNGKLFF.

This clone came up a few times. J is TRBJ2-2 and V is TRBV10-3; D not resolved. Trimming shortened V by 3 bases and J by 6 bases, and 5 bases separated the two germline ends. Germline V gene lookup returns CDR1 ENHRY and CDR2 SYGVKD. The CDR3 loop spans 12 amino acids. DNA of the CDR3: TGTGCCATCAGTGATCTTTCCGGGGAGCTGTTTTTT. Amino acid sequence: CAISDLSGELFF.

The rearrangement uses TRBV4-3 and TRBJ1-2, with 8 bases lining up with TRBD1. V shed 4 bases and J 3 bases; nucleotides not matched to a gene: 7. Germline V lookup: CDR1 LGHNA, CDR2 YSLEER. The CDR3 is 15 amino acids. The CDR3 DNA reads TGCGCCAGCAGCCCCCGGGCAGGGGGCCACTATGGCTACACCTTC. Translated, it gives CASSPRAGGHYGYTF.

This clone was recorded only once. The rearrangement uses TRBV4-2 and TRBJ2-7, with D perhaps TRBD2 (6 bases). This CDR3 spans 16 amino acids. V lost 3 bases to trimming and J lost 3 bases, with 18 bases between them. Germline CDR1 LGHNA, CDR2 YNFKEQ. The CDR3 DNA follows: TGTGCCAGCAGCCACGGGGCGGGAAATGGCCTCTACGAGCAGTACTTC. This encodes CASSHGAGNGLYEQYF.

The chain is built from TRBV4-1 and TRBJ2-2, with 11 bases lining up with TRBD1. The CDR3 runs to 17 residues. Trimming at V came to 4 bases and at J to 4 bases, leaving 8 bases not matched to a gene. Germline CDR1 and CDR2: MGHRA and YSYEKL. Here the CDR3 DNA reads TGCGCCAGCAGCCTTATAACGGGACAGGGGGTCACCGGGGAGCTGTTTTTT. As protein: CASSLITGQGVTGELFF.

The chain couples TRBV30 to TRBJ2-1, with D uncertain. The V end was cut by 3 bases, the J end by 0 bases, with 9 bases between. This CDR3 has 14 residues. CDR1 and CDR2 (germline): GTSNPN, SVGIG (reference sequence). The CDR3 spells CAWRRSSSYNEQFF. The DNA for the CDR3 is TGTGCCTGGAGAAGATCGAGCTCCTACAATGAGCAGTTCTTC.

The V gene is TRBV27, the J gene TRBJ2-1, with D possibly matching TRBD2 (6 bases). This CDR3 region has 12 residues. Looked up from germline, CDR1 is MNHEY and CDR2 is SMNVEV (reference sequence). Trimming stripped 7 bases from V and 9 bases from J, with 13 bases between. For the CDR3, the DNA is TGTGCCAGCACCTATCCCGGGGGTGAGCAGTTCTTC. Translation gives CASTYPGGEQFF.

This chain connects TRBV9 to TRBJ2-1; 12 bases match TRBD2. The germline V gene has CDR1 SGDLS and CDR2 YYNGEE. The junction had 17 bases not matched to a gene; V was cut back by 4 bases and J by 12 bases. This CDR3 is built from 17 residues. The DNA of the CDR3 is TGTGCCAGCAGCCCCCTGAGCGGACTAGCGGGATTCAGGGGGCAGTTCTTC. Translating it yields CASSPLSGLAGFRGQFF.

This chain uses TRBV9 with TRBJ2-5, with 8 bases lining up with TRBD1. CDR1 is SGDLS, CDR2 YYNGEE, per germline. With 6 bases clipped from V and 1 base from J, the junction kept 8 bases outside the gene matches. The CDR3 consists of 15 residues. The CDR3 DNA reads TGTGCCAGCACCACAGGGGGAGCCCCCCAAGAGACCCAGTACTTC. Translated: CASTTGGAPQETQYF.

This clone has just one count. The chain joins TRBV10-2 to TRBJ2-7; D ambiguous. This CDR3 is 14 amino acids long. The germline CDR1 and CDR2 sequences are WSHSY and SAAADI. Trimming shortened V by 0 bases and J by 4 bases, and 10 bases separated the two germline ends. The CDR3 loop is CASSESARSYEQYF. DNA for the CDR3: TGCGCCAGCAGTGAGTCGGCTCGGTCGTACGAGCAGTACTTC.

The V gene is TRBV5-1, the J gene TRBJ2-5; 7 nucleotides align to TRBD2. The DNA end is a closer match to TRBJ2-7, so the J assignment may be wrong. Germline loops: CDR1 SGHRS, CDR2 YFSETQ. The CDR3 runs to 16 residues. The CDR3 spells CASSLGDWREFYEQYF. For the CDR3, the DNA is TGCGCCAGCAGCTTAGGCGACTGGCGGGAGTTCTACGAGCAGTACTTC.

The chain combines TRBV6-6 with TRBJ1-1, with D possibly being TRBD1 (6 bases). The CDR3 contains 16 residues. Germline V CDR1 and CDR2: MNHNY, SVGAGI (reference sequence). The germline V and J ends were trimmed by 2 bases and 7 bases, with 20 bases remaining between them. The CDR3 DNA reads TGTGCCAGCAGTTACCAGATAGGGGGGCGGACCCGTGAAGCTTTCTTT. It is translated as CASSYQIGGRTREAFF.

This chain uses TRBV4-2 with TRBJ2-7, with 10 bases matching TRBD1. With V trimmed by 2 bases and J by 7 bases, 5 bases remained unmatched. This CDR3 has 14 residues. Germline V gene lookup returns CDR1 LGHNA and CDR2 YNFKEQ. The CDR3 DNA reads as TGTGCCAGCAGCCAAACCGGGACAGGGGAAGAGCAGTACTTC. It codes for CASSQTGTGEEQYF.